The clone carrying this T cell receptor (beta chain) was observed a handful of times. What it recognizes is unknown. This entry comes from a study of response to subunit inactivated influenza vaccine. Overall study results and limits: T cells newly recruited by each seasonal influenza vaccination are few, the authors suggested.

Via MiXCR, TCRdb re-called the RT-PCR reads, giving one row per CDR3 protein. Of about 700,000 distinct CDR3 sequences listed, around a sixth are singletons. Specimen: PBMCs from blood, collected 11 to 12 days after vaccination. The sequence was obtained from a middle-aged man who received an inactivated influenza vaccine.

CDR3 amino acids: CASSGGRGLSQPQHF. The CDR3 DNA sequence: TGTGCCAGCTCAGGGGGCAGGGGGCTCAGTCAGCCCCAGCATTTT. V and J are TRBV18 and TRBJ1-5; 8 nucleotides align to TRBD1. The CDR3 is 15 amino acids. Germline V gene sequence: CDR1 KGHSH, CDR2 LQKENI. The V gene end was trimmed by 5 bases and the J gene end by 6 bases; junction bases not matched to a gene: 9.